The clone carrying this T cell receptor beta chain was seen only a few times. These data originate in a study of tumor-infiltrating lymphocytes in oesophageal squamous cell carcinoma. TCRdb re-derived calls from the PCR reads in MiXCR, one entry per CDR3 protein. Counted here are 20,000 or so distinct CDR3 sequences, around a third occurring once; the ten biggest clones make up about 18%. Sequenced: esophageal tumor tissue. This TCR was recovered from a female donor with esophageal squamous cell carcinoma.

CDR3 loop: CASSHGKFYEQYF. Here the CDR3 DNA reads TGTGCCAGCTCCCACGGGAAGTTCTACGAGCAGTACTTC. V and J are TRBV18 and TRBJ2-5; weak D call: TRBD2 (5 bases). The J call may not be correct, given that the DNA end is closer to TRBJ2-7. CDR1 KGHSH and CDR2 LQKENI come from the germline V gene. The CDR3 spans 13 residues.